These 16 T cell receptor beta chains originate from one sample sequenced in a study of cytomegalovirus exposure and HLA in healthy donors. PCR involved 60 Vbeta and 13 Jbeta primers. This table comes from immunoSEQ multiplex PCR, and its TCRdb copy is limited to in-frame clones, with some not included. Among approximately 120,000 clones listed, 70% to 85% were seen once. Sequenced: PBMCs. The receptors originated from a middle-aged man in good health and CMV-seropositive.

For the CDR3, the DNA is TGCGCCAGCAGCCCCCTGGGGGGTAACACTGAAGCTTTCTTT. Its protein product is CASSPLGGNTEAFF. V usage is TRBV23-1 and J usage is TRBJ1-1; D is possibly TRBD1 (5 bases). TRBV23-1 is classed as an ORF, of uncertain function. CDR3 length: 14 residues. The V gene lost 6 bases and the J gene lost 2 bases, with 13 bases spanning the gap.

The V call is TRBV5-4, the J call TRBJ2-5; 9 positions match TRBD2. The CDR3 has 13 amino acids. The ends lost 5 bases at V and 2 bases at J; junction bases unmatched: 1. Germline CDR1 SGHNT, CDR2 YYREEE (reference sequence). The CDR3 nucleotides read TGTGCCAGCAGGGCGGGGGGGCAAGAGACCCAGTACTTC. Its protein product is CASRAGGQETQYF.

This clone came up once. This rearrangement joins TRBV27 to TRBJ2-5; possible D gene TRBD2, 5 bases. Per the germline V gene, CDR1 is MNHEY and CDR2 is SMNVEV (reference sequence). Between the trimmed V and J ends, which lost 5 bases and 3 bases, there was a span of 10 bases. This CDR3 is 13 amino acids long. The CDR3 DNA reads as TGTGCCAGCAGTCGGGGTTGGAAAGAGACCCAGTACTTC. Amino acids: CASSRGWKETQYF.

This clone was counted once. The rearrangement uses TRBV30 and TRBJ2-5; the D is unclear. The CDR3 loop spans 11 amino acids. Germline V CDR1 and CDR2: GTSNPN, SVGIG (reference sequence). Trimming cost V 4 bases and J 3 bases, with 6 bases left between them. The CDR3 spells CAWNREETQYF. CDR3 in DNA: TGTGCCTGGAATCGCGAAGAGACCCAGTACTTC.

This sequence joins TRBV6-5 and TRBJ2-1, with 14 bases matching TRBD2. Germline trimming cut 6 bases from V and 8 bases from J; bases unmatched to any gene: 6. CDR1 is MNHEY, CDR2 SVGAGI, per germline. This CDR3 contains 15 residues. The CDR3 reads CASSTGTSGSDEQFF. The CDR3 DNA reads TGTGCCAGCAGCACCGGGACTAGCGGGAGTGATGAGCAGTTCTTC.

The rearrangement joins TRBV6-5 to TRBJ1-5; TRBD1 is a possible D gene (6 bases). V lost 4 bases to trimming and J lost 0 bases, with 10 bases between them. This CDR3 has 15 amino acids. From germline, CDR1 is MNHEY and CDR2 SVGAGI. The CDR3 protein is CASSSDRNSNQPQHF. Here the CDR3 DNA reads TGTGCCAGCAGTTCCGACAGGAATAGCAATCAGCCCCAGCATTTT.

This chain uses TRBV7-9 with TRBJ2-5; 13 bases map to TRBD2. Germline trimming cut 4 bases from V and 5 bases from J; bases unmatched to any gene: 7. CDR1 is SEHNR and CDR2 is FQNEAQ in the germline V gene (reference sequence). This CDR3 region has 16 residues. In nucleotides, the CDR3 is TGTGCCAGCAGCTCTCCACTAGCGGGGGGGCGGGAGACCCAGTACTTC. Translating it yields CASSSPLAGGRETQYF.

The rearrangement links TRBV7-9 to TRBJ1-4; 8 positions agree with TRBD1. The CDR3 consists of 15 residues. Trimming at V came to 5 bases and at J to 6 bases, leaving 8 bases not matched to a gene. In germline, CDR1 is SEHNR, CDR2 FQNEAQ (reference sequence). The CDR3 is CASSRTGQVDEKLFF. The CDR3 DNA reads as TGTGCCAGCAGCCGCACGGGACAGGTGGATGAAAAACTGTTTTTT.

The rearrangement links TRBV6-1 to TRBJ2-7, with D tentatively TRBD2 (6 bases). Germline CDR1 reads MNHNS; CDR2 reads SASEGT. This CDR3 comprises 14 residues. Deletions cut 10 bases from V and 2 bases from J, with 18 bases between. The CDR3 nucleotides read TGTGCCATCCTATCCGGGACTGTCACCTACGAGCAGTACTTC. Encoded protein: CAILSGTVTYEQYF.

The rearrangement uses TRBV4-1 and TRBJ1-2; the match to TRBD1 covers 8 bases. V was pared by 0 bases and J by 2 bases, with 2 bases of the junction left unmatched. Per germline, CDR1 MGHRA and CDR2 YSYEKL. The CDR3 contains 15 residues. Here the CDR3 reads CASSQEGQGNYGYTF. Here the CDR3 DNA reads TGCGCCAGCAGCCAAGAAGGACAGGGAAACTATGGCTACACCTTC.

V gene TRBV4-1 combines with J gene TRBJ1-5; D is perhaps TRBD1 (6 bases). The CDR3 runs 16 residues. The V and J ends lost 0 bases and 5 bases respectively, with 14 bases between them. Germline CDR1 reads MGHRA; CDR2 reads YSYEKL. The CDR3 spells CASSQDPGGAYQPQHF. CDR3 nucleotides: TGCGCCAGCAGCCAAGATCCGGGGGGGGCATATCAGCCCCAGCATTTT.

The chain has TRBV4-1 and TRBJ2-1; 8 bases match TRBD2. Germline V gene lookup returns CDR1 MGHRA and CDR2 YSYEKL. J gave up 0 bases and V 1 base, and 8 bases lay outside the gene matches. The CDR3 runs 18 residues. CDR3 DNA sequence: TGCGCCAGCAGCCAAGTAGGGGTAGCGGGGAGCTCCTACAATGAGCAGTTCTTC. This codes for CASSQVGVAGSSYNEQFF.

DNA for the CDR3: TGTGCCAGCAGCTTAGGGGTCGACAAAGAGACCCAGTACTTC. Translating it yields CASSLGVDKETQYF. This chain connects TRBV11-2 to TRBJ2-5, with D unresolved. In germline, CDR1 is SGHAT, CDR2 FQNNGV. V was clipped by 1 base and J by 3 bases, with 9 bases between them. The CDR3 runs 14 residues.

The chain links TRBV28 to TRBJ1-5, with 7 bases aligning to TRBD1. This CDR3 has 15 residues. V shed 6 bases and J 1 base; nucleotides not matched to a gene: 6. Germline V gene sequence: CDR1 MDHEN, CDR2 SYDVKM. CDR3 protein: CASRKGQRSNQPQHF. CDR3 nucleotide sequence: TGTGCCAGCAGGAAGGGACAGCGAAGCAATCAGCCCCAGCATTTT.

The chain links TRBV29-1 to TRBJ1-2; 9 positions match TRBD1. Germline lookup yields CDR1 SQVTM and CDR2 ANQGSEA. The CDR3 covers 12 residues. Trimming cost V 1 base and J 8 bases; bases outside gene matches: 2. CDR3 coding DNA: TGCAGCGTTGAAGGGACAGGGGTCGGCTACACCTTC. This encodes CSVEGTGVGYTF. Filled out from reference TRBV29-1 and TRBJ1-2, the complete variable domain reads SAVISQKPSRDICQRGTSLTIQCQVDSQVTMMFWYRQQPGQSLTLIATANQGSEATYESGFVIDKFPISRPNLTFSTLTVSNMSPEDSSIYLCSVEGTGVGYTFGSGTRLTVV.

This sequence joins TRBV28 and TRBJ1-4, with D unclear. Germline V lookup: CDR1 MDHEN, CDR2 SYDVKM. The CDR3 runs 17 residues. Between the trimmed V and J ends, which lost 2 bases and 1 base, there was a span of 14 bases. Written as DNA, the CDR3 is TGTGCCAGCAGTTTAGAAGACGGGTCTCGAACTAATGAAAAACTGTTTTTT. It translates to CASSLEDGSRTNEKLFF.